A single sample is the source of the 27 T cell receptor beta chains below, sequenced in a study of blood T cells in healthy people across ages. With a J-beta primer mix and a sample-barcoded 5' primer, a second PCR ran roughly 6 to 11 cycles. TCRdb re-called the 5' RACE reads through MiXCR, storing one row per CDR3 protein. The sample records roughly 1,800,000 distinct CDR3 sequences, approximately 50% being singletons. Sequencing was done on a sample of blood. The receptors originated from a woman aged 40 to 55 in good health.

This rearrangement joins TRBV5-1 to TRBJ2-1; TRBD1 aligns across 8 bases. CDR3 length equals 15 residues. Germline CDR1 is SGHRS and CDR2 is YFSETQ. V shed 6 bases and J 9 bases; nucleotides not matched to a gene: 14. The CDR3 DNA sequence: TGCGCCAGCATACGCCAACAGGGGGTCGGCAGTGAGCAGTTCTTC. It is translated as CASIRQQGVGSEQFF.

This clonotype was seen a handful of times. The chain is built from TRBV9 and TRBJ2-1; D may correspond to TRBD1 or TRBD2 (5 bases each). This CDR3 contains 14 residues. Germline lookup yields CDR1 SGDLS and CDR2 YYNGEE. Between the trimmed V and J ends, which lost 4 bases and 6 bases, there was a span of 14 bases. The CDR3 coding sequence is TGTGCCAGCAGCCCCACTCCGGGGCGCAATGAGCAGTTCTTC. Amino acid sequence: CASSPTPGRNEQFF.

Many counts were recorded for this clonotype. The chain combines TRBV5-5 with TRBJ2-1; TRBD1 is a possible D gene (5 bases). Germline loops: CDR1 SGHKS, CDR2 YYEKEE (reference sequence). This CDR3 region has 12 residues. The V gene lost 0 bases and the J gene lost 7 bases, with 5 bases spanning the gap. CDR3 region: CASSLGQNEQFF. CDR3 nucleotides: TGTGCCAGCAGCTTGGGACAGAATGAGCAGTTCTTC.

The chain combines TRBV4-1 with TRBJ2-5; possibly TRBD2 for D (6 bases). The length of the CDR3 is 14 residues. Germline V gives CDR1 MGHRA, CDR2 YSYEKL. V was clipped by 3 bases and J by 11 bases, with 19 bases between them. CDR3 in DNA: TGCGCCAGCAGCCAGGACGGACAACCGGGGGAGCAGTACTTC. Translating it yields CASSQDGQPGEQYF.

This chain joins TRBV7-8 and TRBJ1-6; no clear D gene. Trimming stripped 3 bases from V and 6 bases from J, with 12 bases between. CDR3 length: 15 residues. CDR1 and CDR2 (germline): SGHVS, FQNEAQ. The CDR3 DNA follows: TGTGCCAGCAGCTTTGTAACAAGCAGTAATTCACCCCTCCACTTT. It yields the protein CASSFVTSSNSPLHF.

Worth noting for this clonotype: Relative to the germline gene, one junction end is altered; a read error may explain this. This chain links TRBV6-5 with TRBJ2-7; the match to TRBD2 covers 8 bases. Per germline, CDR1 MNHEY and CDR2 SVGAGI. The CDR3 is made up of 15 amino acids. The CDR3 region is CASSSGGLGSYEPYF. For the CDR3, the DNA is TGTGCCAGCAGTTCCGGGGGACTAGGTTCCTACGAGCCGTACTTC.

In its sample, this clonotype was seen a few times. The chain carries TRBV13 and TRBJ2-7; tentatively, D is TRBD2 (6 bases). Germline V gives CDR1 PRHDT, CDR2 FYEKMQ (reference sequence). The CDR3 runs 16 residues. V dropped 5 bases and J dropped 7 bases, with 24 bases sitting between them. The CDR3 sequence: CASSPSGEQPGYEQYF. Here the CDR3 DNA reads TGTGCCAGCAGCCCATCGGGGGAGCAGCCAGGCTATGAGCAGTACTTC.

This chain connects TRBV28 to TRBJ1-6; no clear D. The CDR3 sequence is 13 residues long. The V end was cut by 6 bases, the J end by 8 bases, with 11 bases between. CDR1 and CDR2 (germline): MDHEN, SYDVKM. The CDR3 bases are TGTGCCAGCAGCCCCGGAGGGTATTCACCCCTCCACTTT. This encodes CASSPGGYSPLHF.

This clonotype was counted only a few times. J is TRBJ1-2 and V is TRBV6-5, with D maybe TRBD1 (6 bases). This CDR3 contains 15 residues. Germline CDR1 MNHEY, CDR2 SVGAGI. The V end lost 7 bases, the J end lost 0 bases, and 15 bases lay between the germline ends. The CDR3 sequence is CASNDYGTPNYGYTF. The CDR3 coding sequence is TGTGCCAGCAATGACTACGGGACACCTAACTATGGCTACACCTTC.

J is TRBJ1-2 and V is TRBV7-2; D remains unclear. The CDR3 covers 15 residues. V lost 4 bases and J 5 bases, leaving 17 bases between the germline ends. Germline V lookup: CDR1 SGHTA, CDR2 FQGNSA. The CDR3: CASSSYLTKGYGYTF. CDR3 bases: TGTGCCAGCAGCTCGTATCTAACTAAAGGTTATGGCTACACCTTC.

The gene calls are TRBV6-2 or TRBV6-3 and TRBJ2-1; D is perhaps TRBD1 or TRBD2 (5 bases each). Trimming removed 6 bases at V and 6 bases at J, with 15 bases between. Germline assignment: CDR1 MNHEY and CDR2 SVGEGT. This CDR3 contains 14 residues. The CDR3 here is CASRGTEARNEQFF. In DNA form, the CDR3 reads TGTGCCAGCAGGGGGACGGAGGCCCGCAATGAGCAGTTCTTC.

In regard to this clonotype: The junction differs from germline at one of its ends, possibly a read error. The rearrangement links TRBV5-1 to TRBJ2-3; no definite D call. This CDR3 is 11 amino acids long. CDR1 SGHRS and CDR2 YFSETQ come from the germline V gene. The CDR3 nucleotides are TGTGCCAGCGCCGTGACAGATACGCAGTATTTT. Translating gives CASAVTDTQYF.

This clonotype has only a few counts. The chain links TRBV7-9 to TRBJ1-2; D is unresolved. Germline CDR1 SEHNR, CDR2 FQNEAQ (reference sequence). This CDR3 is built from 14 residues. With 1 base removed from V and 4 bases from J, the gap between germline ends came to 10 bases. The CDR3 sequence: CASSLEINLYGYTF. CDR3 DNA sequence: TGTGCCAGCAGCTTAGAAATAAATCTCTATGGCTACACCTTC.

The CDR3 region is CASSADRPGQETQYF. The DNA of the CDR3 is TGTGCCAGCAGCGCTGACAGGCCGGGCCAAGAGACCCAGTACTTC. The V gene is TRBV12-3 or TRBV12-4, the J gene TRBJ2-5, with D possibly matching TRBD1 (6 bases). V was trimmed by 6 bases and J by 1 base, leaving 15 bases between them. This CDR3 spans 15 amino acids.

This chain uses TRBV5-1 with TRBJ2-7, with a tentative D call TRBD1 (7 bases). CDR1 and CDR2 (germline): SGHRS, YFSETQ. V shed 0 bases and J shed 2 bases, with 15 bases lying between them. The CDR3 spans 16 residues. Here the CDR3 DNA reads TGCGCCAGCAGCTTGGAAGGCGGGACAGTCACCTACGAGCAGTACTTC. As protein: CASSLEGGTVTYEQYF.

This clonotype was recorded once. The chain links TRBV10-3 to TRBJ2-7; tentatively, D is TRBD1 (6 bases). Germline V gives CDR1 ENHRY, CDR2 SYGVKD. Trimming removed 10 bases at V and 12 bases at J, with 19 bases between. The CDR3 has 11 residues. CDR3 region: CATGAQETLYF. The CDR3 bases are TGTGCCACAGGGGCCCAAGAGACCCTGTACTTC.

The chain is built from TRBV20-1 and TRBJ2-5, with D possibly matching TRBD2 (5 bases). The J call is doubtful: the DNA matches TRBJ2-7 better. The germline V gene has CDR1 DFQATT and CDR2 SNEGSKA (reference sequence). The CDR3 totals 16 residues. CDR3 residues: CSAMDPTQAVANEQYF. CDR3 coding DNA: TGCAGTGCTATGGACCCGACCCAAGCGGTAGCCAACGAGCAGTACTTC.

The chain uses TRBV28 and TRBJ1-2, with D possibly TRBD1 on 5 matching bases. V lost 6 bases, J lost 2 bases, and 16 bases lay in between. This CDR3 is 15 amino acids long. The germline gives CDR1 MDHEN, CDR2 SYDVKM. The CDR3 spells CASSRGGYRNYGYTF. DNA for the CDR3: TGTGCCAGCAGCCGGGGCGGGTACCGGAACTATGGCTACACCTTC.

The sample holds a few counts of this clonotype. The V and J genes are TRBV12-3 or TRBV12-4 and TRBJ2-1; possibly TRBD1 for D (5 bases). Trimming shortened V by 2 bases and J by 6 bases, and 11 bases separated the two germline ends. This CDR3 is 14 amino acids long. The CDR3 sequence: CASSLKSQGNEQFF. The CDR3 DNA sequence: TGTGCCAGCAGTTTAAAGAGCCAGGGCAATGAGCAGTTCTTC.

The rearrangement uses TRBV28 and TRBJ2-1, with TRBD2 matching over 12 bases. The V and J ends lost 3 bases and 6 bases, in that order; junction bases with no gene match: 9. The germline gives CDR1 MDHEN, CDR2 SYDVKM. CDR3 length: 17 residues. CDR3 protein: CASSFNHLAGGSNEQFF. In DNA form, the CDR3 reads TGTGCCAGCAGTTTCAACCACCTAGCGGGGGGGAGCAATGAGCAGTTCTTC.

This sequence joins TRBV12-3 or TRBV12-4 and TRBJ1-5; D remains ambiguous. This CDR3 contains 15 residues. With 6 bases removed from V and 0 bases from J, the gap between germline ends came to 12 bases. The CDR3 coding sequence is TGTGCCAGCAGGTATTCCGGGAATAGCAATCAGCCCCAGCATTTT. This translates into CASRYSGNSNQPQHF.

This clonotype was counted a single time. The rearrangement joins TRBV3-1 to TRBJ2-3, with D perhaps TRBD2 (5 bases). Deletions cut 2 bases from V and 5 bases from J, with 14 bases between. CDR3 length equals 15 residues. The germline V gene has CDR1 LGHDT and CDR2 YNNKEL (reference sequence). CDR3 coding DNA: TGTGCCAGCAGCCAATTATCCGGGGTTGAAGATACGCAGTATTTT. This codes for CASSQLSGVEDTQYF.

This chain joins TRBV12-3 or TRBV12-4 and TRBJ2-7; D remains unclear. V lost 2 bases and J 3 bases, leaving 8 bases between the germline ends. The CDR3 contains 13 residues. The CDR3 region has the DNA TGTGCCAGCAGTTTAAGTCTCCACTACGAGCAGTACTTC. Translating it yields CASSLSLHYEQYF.

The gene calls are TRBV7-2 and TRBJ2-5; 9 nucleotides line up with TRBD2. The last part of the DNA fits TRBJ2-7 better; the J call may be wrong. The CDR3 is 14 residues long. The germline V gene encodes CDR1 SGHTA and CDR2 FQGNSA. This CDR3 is CASSGGGLANEQYF. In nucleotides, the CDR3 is TGTGCCAGCAGCGGGGGGGGACTAGCTAACGAGCAGTACTTC.

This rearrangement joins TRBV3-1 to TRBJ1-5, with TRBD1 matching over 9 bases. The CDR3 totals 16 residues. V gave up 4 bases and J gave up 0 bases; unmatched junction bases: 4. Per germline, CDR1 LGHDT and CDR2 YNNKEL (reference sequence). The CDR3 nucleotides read TGTGCCAGCAGCCTGGGACAGGGATCTAGCAATCAGCCCCAGCATTTT. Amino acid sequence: CASSLGQGSSNQPQHF.

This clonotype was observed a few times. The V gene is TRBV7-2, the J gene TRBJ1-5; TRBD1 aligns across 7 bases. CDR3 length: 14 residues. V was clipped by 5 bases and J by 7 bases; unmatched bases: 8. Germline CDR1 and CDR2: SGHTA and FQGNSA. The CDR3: CASSPEGGGQPQHF. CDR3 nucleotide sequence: TGTGCCAGCAGCCCAGAAGGGGGCGGGCAGCCCCAGCATTTT.

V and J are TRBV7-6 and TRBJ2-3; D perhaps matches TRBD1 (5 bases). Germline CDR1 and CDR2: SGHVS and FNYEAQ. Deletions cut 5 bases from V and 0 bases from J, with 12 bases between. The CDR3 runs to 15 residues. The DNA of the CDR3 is TGTGCCAGCAGCACCGAGACAGCTAGCACAGATACGCAGTATTTT. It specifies CASSTETASTDTQYF.